Below, 9 T cell receptor beta chains from the same sample are listed, as sequenced in a study of shared clonotypes between healthy human individuals. The repertoire was sequenced with immunoSEQ multiplex PCR; TCRdb's copy has only in-frame clones and lacks some. The sample lists over 2 million clones, about 95% seen once, with approximately 1.2% in the top ten. Naive CD8 cells were CD45RO-negative, positively selected for CCR7, excluding terminally differentiated effector memory CD45RA+ cells. Sequencing was done on a sample of naive CD8+ T cells sorted from blood. Receptors originate from a man aged 18-30 years in good health.

The genes are TRBV7-9 and TRBJ1-6; the D is unclear. Germline CDR1 and CDR2: SEHNR and FQNEAQ (reference sequence). V dropped 1 base and J dropped 0 bases, with 13 bases sitting between them. This CDR3 contains 18 residues. This CDR3 is CASSLGSGSLSYNSPLHF. The CDR3 coding sequence is TGTGCCAGCAGCTTAGGTTCTGGGAGTCTCTCCTATAATTCACCCCTCCACTTT.

Notes on this clone: Other DNA sequences within the sample encode an identical CDR3. The V gene is TRBV18, the J gene TRBJ2-1, with no clear D. The V end lost 2 bases, the J end lost 6 bases, and 8 bases lay between the germline ends. Germline V gene data show CDR1 as KGHSH and CDR2 as LQKENI. There are 13 residues in the CDR3. The CDR3 coding sequence is TGTGCCAGCTCACCAGGGGAAGGCAATGAGCAGTTCTTC. This translates into CASSPGEGNEQFF.

The chain combines TRBV11-2 with TRBJ2-1, with TRBD2 as a possible D gene (6 bases). V was shortened by 5 bases and J by 9 bases, with 17 bases between the two germline ends. The CDR3 length is 14 residues. From germline, CDR1 is SGHAT and CDR2 FQNNGV. CDR3 nucleotide sequence: TGTGCCAGCAGCGTAAGGGGACTCTCTGTTGAGCAGTTCTTC. It translates to CASSVRGLSVEQFF.

The gene calls are TRBV7-8 and TRBJ2-5, with 9 bases fitting TRBD1. The V segment lost 3 bases and the J segment 4 bases; nucleotides outside the gene matches: 9. The CDR3 is made up of 16 amino acids. CDR1 and CDR2 (germline): SGHVS, FQNEAQ. CDR3 in DNA: TGTGCCAGCAGCTTCCCGGTCGAGACAGGGGGAGAGACCCAGTACTTC. It is translated as CASSFPVETGGETQYF.

This chain's CDR3 is CAWSPRGVQLGGNEQFF. CDR3 nucleotides: TGTGCCTGGAGTCCCCGGGGAGTACAGCTAGGGGGGAATGAGCAGTTCTTC. The chain combines TRBV30 with TRBJ2-1; D assignment may be TRBD1 or TRBD2 (6 bases each). Trimming cost V 2 bases and J 7 bases, with 24 bases left between them. CDR3 size: 17 residues. Germline V CDR1 and CDR2: GTSNPN, SVGIG (reference sequence).

A single count supports this clone. Distinct nucleotide sequences in the sample also encode this CDR3. This chain uses TRBV6-5 with TRBJ2-7; 8 bases map to TRBD1. V was pared by 2 bases and J by 4 bases, with 1 base of the junction left unmatched. This CDR3 region has 13 residues. Looked up from germline, CDR1 is MNHEY and CDR2 is SVGAGI. For the CDR3, the DNA is TGTGCCAGCAGTTACACAGGGGGATACGAGCAGTACTTC. Residues: CASSYTGGYEQYF.

In this sample, this clone turned up once. Other DNA variants within this sample encode the same CDR3. The DNA of the CDR3 is TGTGCCAGCAGCTACGGACAAGCCTACGAGCAGTACTTC. Its translation is CASSYGQAYEQYF. This rearrangement joins TRBV5-6 to TRBJ2-7, with D tentatively TRBD1 (5 bases). Trimming removed 3 bases at V and 2 bases at J, with 9 bases between. Looked up from germline, CDR1 is SGHDT and CDR2 is YYEEEE. The CDR3 covers 13 residues.

This clone was detected only once. The rearrangement links TRBV7-9 to TRBJ2-3; 9 bases align to TRBD2. The germline gives CDR1 SEHNR, CDR2 FQNEAQ (reference sequence). V shed 6 bases, J shed 9 bases, and the junction held 10 bases outside the gene matches. The CDR3 totals 14 residues. CDR3 sequence reads: CASSSGTSLGTQYF. The CDR3 coding sequence is TGTGCCAGCAGTTCAGGGACTAGCTTAGGGACGCAGTATTTT.

V and J are TRBV11-3 and TRBJ1-1; 10 bases fit TRBD1. V shed 6 bases and J 7 bases; nucleotides not matched to a gene: 5. This CDR3 has 13 amino acids. Looked up from germline, CDR1 is SGHNT and CDR2 is YENEEA. This chain's CDR3 is CASSYGTGDEAFF. CDR3 nucleotide sequence: TGTGCCAGCAGTTATGGGACAGGGGATGAAGCTTTCTTT.